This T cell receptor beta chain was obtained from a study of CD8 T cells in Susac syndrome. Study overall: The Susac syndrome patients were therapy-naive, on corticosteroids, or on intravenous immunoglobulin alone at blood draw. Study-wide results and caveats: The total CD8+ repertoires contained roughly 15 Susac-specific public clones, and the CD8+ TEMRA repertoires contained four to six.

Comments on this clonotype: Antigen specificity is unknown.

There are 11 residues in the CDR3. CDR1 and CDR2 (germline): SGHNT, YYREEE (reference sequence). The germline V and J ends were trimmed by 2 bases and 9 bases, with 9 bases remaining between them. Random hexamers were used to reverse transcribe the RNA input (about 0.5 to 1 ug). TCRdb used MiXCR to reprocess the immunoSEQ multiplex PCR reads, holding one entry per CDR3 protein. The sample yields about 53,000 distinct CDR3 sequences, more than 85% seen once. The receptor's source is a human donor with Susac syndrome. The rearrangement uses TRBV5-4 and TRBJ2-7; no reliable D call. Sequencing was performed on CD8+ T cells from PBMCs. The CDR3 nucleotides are TGTGCCAGCAGCTTCCTGGGATTGCAGTACTTC. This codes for CASSFLGLQYF.